The 15 T cell receptor beta chains below were found in one sample sequenced in a study of CD8+CD57+ T cells in acquired aplastic anemia. TCR beta VDJ combinations and CDR3 sequences were profiled from genomic DNA. In TCRdb, the reads were re-called with MiXCR into one record per CDR3 protein. The sample shows 130,000 or so distinct CDR3 sequences, 41% of them seen only once. What was sequenced was sorted CD4+, CD8+, or CD8+CD57+ T cells (not recorded which) from PBMCs. These receptors all come from a human donor in good health, serving as a control.

This chain uses TRBV20-1 with TRBJ2-7; perhaps TRBD1 as D (5 bases). The CDR3 is made up of 14 amino acids. With 2 bases removed from V and 4 bases from J, the gap between germline ends came to 15 bases. Looked up from germline, CDR1 is DFQATT and CDR2 is SNEGSKA (reference sequence). This chain's CDR3 is CSARTSGRDYEQYF. CDR3 nucleotide sequence: TGCAGTGCTAGAACCTCGGGCAGGGATTACGAGCAGTACTTC.

This clonotype was observed at least ten times. In nucleotides, the CDR3 is TGTGCCAGCAGCGCAAGATCTGGGGGCTATGGCTACACCTTC. Translation: CASSARSGGYGYTF. The chain combines TRBV9 with TRBJ1-2; D may be TRBD1 (5 bases). The V and J ends lost 3 bases and 4 bases respectively, with 13 bases between them. Germline V gene data show CDR1 as SGDLS and CDR2 as YYNGEE. The CDR3 spans 14 residues.

The V call is TRBV20-1, the J call TRBJ2-7; TRBD2 aligns across 14 bases. Germline V gene sequence: CDR1 DFQATT, CDR2 SNEGSKA (reference sequence). V dropped 5 bases and J dropped 12; count of bases not matched to a gene: 6. The CDR3 consists of 12 residues. CDR3 nucleotide sequence: TGCAGTGCTTTGACTAGCGGGAGGGCGGCGTACTTC. Its protein product is CSALTSGRAAYF.

The sample holds a few counts of this clonotype. The gene calls are TRBV7-9 and TRBJ1-5; possibly TRBD1 for D (6 bases). The germline V gene has CDR1 SEHNR and CDR2 FQNEAQ (reference sequence). V was cut by 5 bases and J by 6 bases, with 11 bases left in between. This CDR3 is built from 13 residues. The CDR3 here is CASSREGGQPQHF. The CDR3 coding sequence is TGTGCCAGCAGCCGGGAGGGGGGTCAGCCCCAGCATTTT. Full variable domain (rest looked up from reference TRBV7-9 and TRBJ1-5): DTGVSQNPRHKITKRGQNVTFRCDPISEHNRLYWYRQTLGQGPEFLTYFQNEAQLEKSRLLSDRFSAERPKGSFSTLEIQRTEQGDSAMYLCASSREGGQPQHFGDGTRLSIL.

This clonotype has at least ten counts. This sequence joins TRBV9 and TRBJ2-3; D possibly corresponds to TRBD2 (5 bases). The germline CDR1 and CDR2 sequences are SGDLS and YYNGEE. Trimming pared 4 bases from V and 1 base from J, leaving 13 bases between. The CDR3 is 15 residues long. CDR3 residues: CASSLPWGGTDTQYF. For the CDR3, the DNA is TGTGCCAGCAGCTTACCCTGGGGAGGCACAGATACGCAGTATTTT.

The V and J genes are TRBV15 and TRBJ2-3; maybe TRBD1 (5 bases). The V end lost 0 bases, the J end lost 6 bases, and 22 bases lay between the germline ends. This CDR3 is 18 amino acids long. The germline gives CDR1 LNHNV, CDR2 YYDKDF (reference sequence). The CDR3 nucleotides are TGTGCCACCAGCAGAGATAAAGGGGCCAGCAGTTCGGAGGATACGCAGTATTTT. Its protein is CATSRDKGASSSEDTQYF.

V is TRBV12-3 or TRBV12-4 and J is TRBJ1-1; no definite D call. V lost 9 bases to trimming and J lost 5 bases, with 16 bases between them. The CDR3 has 13 amino acids. The CDR3 loop reads CASSAPRGTEAFF. CDR3 in DNA: TGTGCCAGTTCAGCCCCACGAGGTACTGAAGCTTTCTTT.

Many counts were recorded for this clonotype. This chain connects TRBV10-3 to TRBJ1-5; D remains unclear. The length of the CDR3 is 13 residues. Trimming stripped 4 bases from V and 4 bases from J, with 8 bases between. The germline V gene has CDR1 ENHRY and CDR2 SYGVKD. CDR3 protein: CAISAAQNQPQHF. The DNA for the CDR3 is TGTGCCATCAGTGCAGCCCAGAATCAGCCCCAGCATTTT.

The table lists this clonotype with many counts. The chain joins TRBV9 to TRBJ2-2, with 10 bases that match TRBD2. The germline CDR1 and CDR2 sequences are SGDLS and YYNGEE. The CDR3 contains 17 residues. With V trimmed by 0 bases and J by 3 bases, 5 bases remained unmatched. The CDR3: CASSVGSSGGYTGELFF. The CDR3 DNA sequence: TGTGCCAGCAGCGTAGGGTCTAGCGGGGGTTACACCGGGGAGCTGTTTTTT.

To note about this clonotype: The final CDR3 position lacks the conserved phenylalanine or tryptophan, pointing to a likely read error. CDR3 sequence reads: CASSLALQWNSPLHL. The CDR3, as DNA: TGTGCCAGCAGCTTAGCGTTACAGTGGAATTCACCCCTCCACCTT. The chain joins TRBV7-6 to TRBJ1-6; no clear D gene. V was shortened by 0 bases and J by 7 bases, with 10 bases between the two germline ends. CDR1 is SGHVS and CDR2 is FNYEAQ in the germline V gene. The CDR3 consists of 15 residues.

This clonotype was counted at least ten times. The chain carries TRBV20-1 and TRBJ2-1, with D hard to call. Germline CDR1 DFQATT, CDR2 SNEGSKA (reference sequence). The CDR3 loop spans 14 amino acids. V was cut by 3 bases and J by 3 bases, with 12 bases left in between. CDR3 amino acids: CSARDGSDYNEQFF. The CDR3 DNA reads TGCAGTGCTAGGGACGGGTCCGACTACAATGAGCAGTTCTTC.

Many counts were recorded for this clonotype. The chain joins TRBV12-3 or TRBV12-4 to TRBJ2-7, with D perhaps being TRBD1 or TRBD2 (5 bases each). CDR3 length equals 13 residues. With 8 bases removed from V and 7 bases from J, the gap between germline ends came to 18 bases. CDR3 in DNA: TGTGCCAGCTTTTCGGGACCCAAGGGGGAGCAGTACTTC. It is translated as CASFSGPKGEQYF.

This clonotype was found many times. The V call is TRBV25-1, the J call TRBJ2-2, with 7 bases fitting TRBD1. CDR3 length: 13 residues. The J segment lost 7 bases and the V segment lost 5 bases, leaving 4 bases of the junction unmatched. In germline, CDR1 is MGHDK, CDR2 SYGVNS. CDR3 amino acids: CASSNRGNGELFF. The CDR3 DNA is TGTGCCAGCAGTAACAGGGGTAACGGGGAGCTGTTTTTT.

The chain has TRBV7-2 and TRBJ1-3; D is undetermined. V shed 1 base and J shed 2 bases, with 6 bases lying between them. Germline V gives CDR1 SGHTA, CDR2 FQGNSA. CDR3 length equals 14 residues. The CDR3 nucleotides read TGTGCCAGCAGCTTAGGAAATGCTGGAAACACCATATATTTT. Translated, it gives CASSLGNAGNTIYF.

This clonotype was observed a handful of times. A junction end diverges from the germline sequence, so it may reflect a read error. This chain connects TRBV9 to TRBJ1-4; a weak D match, TRBD1 (6 bases). This CDR3 spans 15 amino acids. Germline CDR1 SGDLS, CDR2 YYNGEE. CDR3 loop: CASSATGFLGEKLSF. In DNA, the CDR3 is TGTGCCAGCAGCGCCACAGGGTTCCTGGGTGAAAAACTGTCTTTT.